Here is one TCR beta chain with its context. This sample stems from a study of spatial heterogeneity in lung cancer. Across the study: The average count in raw reads for each unique TCR and UMI combination exceeded 9.5 appearances.

MiXCR was run by TCRdb on the 5' RACE reads, yielding one entry per CDR3 protein. The sample lists 90,000 to 95,000 distinct CDR3 sequences, 10% to 15% occurring once. Regarding time point: sample taken at primary tumor resection. V was pared by 4 bases and J by 2 bases, with 13 bases between. The CDR3 has 14 amino acids. Germline loops: CDR1 SGHRS, CDR2 YFSETQ. The sequence derives from a male donor with early-stage non-small cell lung cancer. The sample here was PBMCs, taken at surgery. This chain connects TRBV5-1 to TRBJ2-7; TRBD1 might be the D (5 bases). The DNA of the CDR3 is TGCGCCAGCAGCATGGAGACAGCTACCTACGAGCAGTACTTC. Translated, it gives CASSMETATYEQYF.